This TCR beta chain was sequenced during a study of technical replicates of blood from several donors. CDR1 and CDR2 from the germline V gene are GTSNPN and SVGIG (reference sequence). Trimming took off 7 bases at V and 1 base at J, with 13 bases between the two ends. This CDR3 has 13 residues. This clone has just one count. Method: immunoSEQ multiplex PCR; TCRdb's copy keeps in-frame clones and lacks some. Of around 85,000 clones in the sample, about 94% were seen once. The rearrangement joins TRBV30 to TRBJ1-2; tentative D call: TRBD1 (6 bases). The TCR was taken from a human donor in good health. The sequenced material came from T cells isolated from PBMCs. DNA of the CDR3: TGTGCCTCCCCGGGACACCTTAACTATGGCTACACCTTC. Translating gives CASPGHLNYGYTF.